This TCR beta chain was sequenced for a study of Ad26.COV2.S vaccination and SARS-CoV-2 variants (dated by TCRdb to the early 2020s). The study in broad terms: Vaccine-arm donors were drawn from COV1001, a multicentre, randomized, double-blind, placebo-controlled phase I-IIa trial of Ad26.COV2.S in healthy adults. Ad26.COV2.S was administered intramuscularly at 5 x 10^10 or 1 x 10^11 viral particles, either as a single shot or as two shots given 56 days apart. TCRbeta repertoire sequencing was used to assess the specificity and breadth of SARS-CoV-2-reactive T cell receptors after Ad26.COV2.S vaccination. The TCR-sequenced set comprised around 30 samples: around 20 Ad26.COV2.S vaccine recipients, 5 placebo recipients and 8 SARS-CoV-2 convalescent individuals. Trial participants were randomized into five groups of five: low-dose or high-dose Ad26.COV2.S given once or twice, or placebo on both occasions. Throughout the experiments and outcome assessment, investigators stayed blinded to trial group allocation. The paper's findings and limits, for the study overall: The authors noted that the TCR breadth and depth analyses may have underestimated total T cell responses. Comparing responses between vaccine doses or regimens was not something the study was powered to do. Spike-specific TCR breadth was higher in Ad26.COV2.S recipients than in placebo recipients (P = 0.0014). After vaccination, substantial breadth of spike-specific CD8+ and CD4+ T cell responses was reported. Non-spike TCR breadth was comparable between vaccine and placebo recipients, consistent with the vaccine containing only spike.

TCRbeta CDR3 regions were sequenced with the immunoSEQ Assay. After extraction, genomic DNA underwent amplification by bias-controlled multiplex PCR, followed by high-throughput sequencing. The study's processing was this. To quantify the absolute abundance of each unique TCRbeta CDR3 region, sequences were collapsed and filtered. Usable DNA was measured by amplifying reference genes present in all nucleated cells, and TCRbeta template counts were normalized to that usable DNA to estimate T cell fraction. Repertoire TCRs were annotated as SARS-CoV-2-specific by exact matching of V gene, CDR3 amino acid sequence and J gene to a known reactive TCR set. The reference SARS-CoV-2 TCR set was derived from MIRA and filtered for enrichment in COVID-19-positive ImmuneCODE repertoires, a step that removed public or cross-reactive TCRs. Using the MIRA antigens, annotated TCRs were further analysed by specific ORF or by position within an ORF. Breadth was defined as annotated unique rearrangements over total unique productive rearrangements; depth was the summed frequency of those rearrangements. Group comparisons of TCR breadth used two-sided Wilcoxon rank-sum tests. This is the immuneACCESS table as TCRdb keeps it, with only in-frame sequences that have V and J called. A part of the clones is gone; compared with another copy, unresolved V genes explain less than half, and the rest is unexplained. V and J calls and clone size follow that table, whereas D and trimming were derived from the DNA. The sample data list around 270,000 clones, and 87% of these were observed just once. Less than 3.5% of the sample belongs to the ten largest clones.

To note about this clone: Its recognized antigen is unknown. No qualities accompany the bases; no much larger clone lies one base away.

Based on the germline V gene, the CDR1 and CDR2 sequences are SQVTM and ANQGSEA. The CDR3 runs 13 amino acids, cysteine and phenylalanine included. Only CDR3 DNA is held: 39 bases, read in frame from base 1. Between the V and J ends, shortened by 4 bases and 3 bases respectively, the junction contains 9 bases. Taken with the paper, the label for treatment or condition translates to: some 20 received Ad26.COV2.S at low or high dose, single or two shots; 5 received placebo; per-sample allocation not given. For vaccine and placebo recipients, repertoires were sequenced using samples collected on day 63 after the first injection. Cohort 1b enrolled fewer than 30 adults aged 18-55 years at a single site in Boston, USA, between 29 July and 7 August 2020. Ad26.COV2.S consisted of a replication-incompetent adenovirus type 26 vector by which a prefusion-stabilized SARS-CoV-2 spike protein from the original Wuhan strain was expressed.

The chain is assembled from TRBV29-1 and TRBJ2-2; the D gene is perhaps TRBD2, from 6 matching bases. This TCR came from a person aged 18-60 years who received the Ad26.COV2.S COVID-19 vaccine or a placebo. Sample: peripheral blood, taken in a trial of Ad26.COV2.S vaccine versus placebo. The CDR3 protein: CSVGGRYTGELFF. The sequenced DNA is TGCAGCGTTGGTGGGAGGTACACCGGGGAGCTGTTTTTT.